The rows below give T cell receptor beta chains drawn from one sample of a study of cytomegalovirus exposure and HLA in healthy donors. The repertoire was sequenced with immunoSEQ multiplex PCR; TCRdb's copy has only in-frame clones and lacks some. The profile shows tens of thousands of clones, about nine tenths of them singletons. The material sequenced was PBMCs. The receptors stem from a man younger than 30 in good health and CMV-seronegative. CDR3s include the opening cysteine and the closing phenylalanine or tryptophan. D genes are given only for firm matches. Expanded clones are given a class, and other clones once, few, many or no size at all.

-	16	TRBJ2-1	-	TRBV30	CAWSPKSGGSYNEQFF	TGTGCCTGGAGTCCGAAATCAGGGGGGTCCTACAATGAGCAGTTCTTC
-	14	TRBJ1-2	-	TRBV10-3	CAIRKGGVDYGYTF	TGTGCCATCAGGAAGGGGGGGGTGGACTATGGCTACACCTTC
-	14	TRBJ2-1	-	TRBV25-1	CASRQGGRSNEQFF	TGTGCCAGCAGACAGGGCGGAAGAAGCAATGAGCAGTTCTTC
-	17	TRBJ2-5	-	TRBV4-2	CASSQAVGSRGQETQYF	TGTGCCAGCAGCCAAGCGGTCGGGTCCAGGGGCCAAGAGACCCAGTACTTC
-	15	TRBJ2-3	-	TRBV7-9	CASSFQTLFTDTQYF	TGTGCCAGCAGCTTCCAGACTCTATTCACAGATACGCAGTATTTT
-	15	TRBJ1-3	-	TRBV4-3	CASRTDISSGNTIYF	TGCGCCAGCAGGACCGACATTAGCTCTGGAAACACCATATATTTT
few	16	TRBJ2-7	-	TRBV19	CASSPLDHGKGGEQYF	TGTGCCAGTAGCCCCCTGGACCACGGGAAGGGTGGCGAGCAGTACTTC
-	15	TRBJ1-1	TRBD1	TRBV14	CASSRSGQGINEAFF	TGTGCCAGCAGCCGGTCCGGACAGGGGATTAATGAAGCTTTCTTT
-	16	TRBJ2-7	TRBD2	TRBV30	CAWSVFSGGTLYEQYF	TGTGCCTGGAGTGTCTTTTCGGGAGGGACTCTATACGAGCAGTACTTC
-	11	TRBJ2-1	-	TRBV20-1	CSAYRFNEQFF	TGCAGTGCGTACAGGTTCAATGAGCAGTTCTTC
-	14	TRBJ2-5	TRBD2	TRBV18	CASSRPGGKETQYF	TGTGCCAGCTCAAGGCCGGGAGGTAAAGAGACCCAGTACTTC
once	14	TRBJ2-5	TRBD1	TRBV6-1	CASSSGTGGETQYF	TGTGCCAGCAGTTCCGGGACAGGGGGAGAGACCCAGTACTTC
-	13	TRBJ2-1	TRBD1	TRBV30	CAWRGTAHNEQFF	TGTGCCTGGAGGGGGACAGCCCACAATGAGCAGTTCTTC
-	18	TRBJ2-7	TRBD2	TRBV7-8	CASSLVTSVTSSSYEQYF	TGTGCCAGCAGCTTAGTTACCTCCGTGACTAGCAGCTCCTACGAGCAGTACTTC
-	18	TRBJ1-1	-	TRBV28	CASSLGKGGTQENTEAFF	TGTGCCAGCAGTTTAGGGAAGGGGGGGACACAAGAGAACACTGAAGCTTTCTTT
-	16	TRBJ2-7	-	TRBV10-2	CASSESAGGVYYEQYF	TGCGCCAGCAGTGAGTCGGCGGGTGGGGTATACTACGAGCAGTACTTC
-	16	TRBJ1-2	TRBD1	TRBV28	CASSLPRQGAGYGYTF	TGTGCCAGCAGTTTACCCAGGCAGGGGGCAGGGTATGGCTACACCTTC
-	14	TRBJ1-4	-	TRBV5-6	CASSFGLGEEKLFF	TGTGCCAGCAGCTTTGGTCTGGGCGAGGAAAAACTGTTTTTT
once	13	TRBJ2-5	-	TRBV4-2	CASSQDLPETQYF	TGTGCCAGCAGCCAAGATCTTCCAGAGACCCAGTACTTC
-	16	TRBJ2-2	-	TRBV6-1	CASSAVGTFNTGELFF	TGTGCCAGCAGTGCGGTTGGGACTTTTAACACCGGGGAGCTGTTTTTT
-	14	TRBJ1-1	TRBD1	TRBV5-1	CASSSDRVWTEAFF	TGCGCCAGCAGCTCCGACAGGGTATGGACTGAAGCTTTCTTT
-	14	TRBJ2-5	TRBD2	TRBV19	CASSQMTSGETQYF	TGTGCCAGTAGTCAAATGACTAGCGGGGAGACCCAGTACTTC
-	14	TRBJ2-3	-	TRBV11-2	CASSYLLAAGTQYF	TGTGCCAGCAGCTACCTGTTAGCAGCGGGTACGCAGTATTTT
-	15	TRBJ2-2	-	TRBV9	CASSVVGLLSRELFF	TGTGCCAGCAGCGTAGTTGGACTCCTGTCGCGGGAGCTGTTTTTT
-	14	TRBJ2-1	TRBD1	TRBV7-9	CASRVQGAGNEQFF	TGTGCCAGCAGGGTACAGGGGGCGGGGAATGAGCAGTTCTTC
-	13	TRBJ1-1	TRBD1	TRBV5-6	CASREQGAVEAFF	TGTGCCAGCAGGGAACAGGGGGCAGTTGAAGCTTTCTTT
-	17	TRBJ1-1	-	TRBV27	CASSLWVLSRGDTEAFF	TGTGCCAGCAGTTTATGGGTCCTGTCAAGGGGCGACACTGAAGCTTTCTTT
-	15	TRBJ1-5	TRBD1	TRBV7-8	CASSLGTGGNQPQHF	TGTGCCAGCAGCTTGGGGACAGGGGGCAATCAGCCCCAGCATTTT
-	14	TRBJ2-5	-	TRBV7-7	CASSQTGFRETQYF	TGTGCTAGCAGCCAAACAGGGTTTCGGGAGACCCAGTACTTC
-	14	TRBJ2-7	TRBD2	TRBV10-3	CAISEGGLAYEQYF	TGTGCCATCAGTGAAGGGGGACTAGCGTACGAGCAGTACTTC
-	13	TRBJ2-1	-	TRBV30	CASQGSSYNEQFF	TGTGCCTCTCAGGGGAGTTCCTACAATGAGCAGTTCTTC
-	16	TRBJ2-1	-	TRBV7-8	CASRKEELHSYNEQFF	TGTGCCAGCAGAAAAGAGGAGTTACACTCCTACAATGAGCAGTTCTTC
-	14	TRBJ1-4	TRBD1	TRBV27	CASSWTGTNEKLFF	TGTGCCAGCAGTTGGACAGGGACTAATGAAAAACTGTTTTTT
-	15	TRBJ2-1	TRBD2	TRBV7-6	CASSSGLAVYNEQFF	TGTGCCAGCAGCTCGGGACTAGCAGTTTACAATGAGCAGTTCTTC
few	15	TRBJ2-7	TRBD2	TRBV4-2	CASSQDTSGSYEQYF	TGTGCCAGCAGCCAAGATACTAGCGGCTCCTACGAGCAGTACTTC
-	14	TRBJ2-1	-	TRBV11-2	CASSLLTEGNEQFF	TGTGCCAGCAGCTTATTGACAGAAGGCAATGAGCAGTTCTTC
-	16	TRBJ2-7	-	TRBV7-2	CASSIGMREDGYEQYF	TGTGCCAGCAGCATAGGGATGCGGGAAGATGGGTACGAGCAGTACTTC
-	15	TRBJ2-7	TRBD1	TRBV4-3	CASSQVAGGPYEQYF	TGCGCCAGCAGCCAAGTGGCAGGGGGTCCCTACGAGCAGTACTTC
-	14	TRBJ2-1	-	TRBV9	CASSVEAGRNEQFF	TGTGCCAGCAGCGTAGAGGCAGGGCGAAATGAGCAGTTCTTC
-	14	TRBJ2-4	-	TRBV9	CASSPKPDPREEYF	TGTGCCAGCAGCCCCAAGCCAGACCCAAGAGAGGAGTACTTC
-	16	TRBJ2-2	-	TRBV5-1	CASSFVLAENTGELFF	TGCGCCAGCAGCTTTGTGTTGGCGGAAAACACCGGGGAGCTGTTTTTT
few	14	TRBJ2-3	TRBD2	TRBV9	CASSVAAGADTQYF	TGTGCCAGCAGCGTAGCGGCGGGGGCAGATACGCAGTATTTT
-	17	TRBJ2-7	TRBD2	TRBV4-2	CASSTWTSGRDRYEQYF	TGTGCCAGCAGCACCTGGACTAGCGGGAGAGATAGATACGAGCAGTACTTC
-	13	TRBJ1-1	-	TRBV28	CASVSGGNTEAFF	TGTGCCTCCGTCTCCGGCGGGAACACTGAAGCTTTCTTT
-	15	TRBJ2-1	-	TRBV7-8	CASSLAENPYNEQFF	TGTGCCAGCAGCTTAGCCGAGAATCCCTACAATGAGCAGTTCTTC
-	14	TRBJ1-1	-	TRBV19	CASSVDSGVPEAFF	TGTGCCAGTAGTGTCGACTCAGGGGTCCCCGAAGCTTTCTTT
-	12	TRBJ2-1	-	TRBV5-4	CASSVDSNEQFF	TGTGCCAGCAGCGTTGACTCCAATGAGCAGTTCTTC